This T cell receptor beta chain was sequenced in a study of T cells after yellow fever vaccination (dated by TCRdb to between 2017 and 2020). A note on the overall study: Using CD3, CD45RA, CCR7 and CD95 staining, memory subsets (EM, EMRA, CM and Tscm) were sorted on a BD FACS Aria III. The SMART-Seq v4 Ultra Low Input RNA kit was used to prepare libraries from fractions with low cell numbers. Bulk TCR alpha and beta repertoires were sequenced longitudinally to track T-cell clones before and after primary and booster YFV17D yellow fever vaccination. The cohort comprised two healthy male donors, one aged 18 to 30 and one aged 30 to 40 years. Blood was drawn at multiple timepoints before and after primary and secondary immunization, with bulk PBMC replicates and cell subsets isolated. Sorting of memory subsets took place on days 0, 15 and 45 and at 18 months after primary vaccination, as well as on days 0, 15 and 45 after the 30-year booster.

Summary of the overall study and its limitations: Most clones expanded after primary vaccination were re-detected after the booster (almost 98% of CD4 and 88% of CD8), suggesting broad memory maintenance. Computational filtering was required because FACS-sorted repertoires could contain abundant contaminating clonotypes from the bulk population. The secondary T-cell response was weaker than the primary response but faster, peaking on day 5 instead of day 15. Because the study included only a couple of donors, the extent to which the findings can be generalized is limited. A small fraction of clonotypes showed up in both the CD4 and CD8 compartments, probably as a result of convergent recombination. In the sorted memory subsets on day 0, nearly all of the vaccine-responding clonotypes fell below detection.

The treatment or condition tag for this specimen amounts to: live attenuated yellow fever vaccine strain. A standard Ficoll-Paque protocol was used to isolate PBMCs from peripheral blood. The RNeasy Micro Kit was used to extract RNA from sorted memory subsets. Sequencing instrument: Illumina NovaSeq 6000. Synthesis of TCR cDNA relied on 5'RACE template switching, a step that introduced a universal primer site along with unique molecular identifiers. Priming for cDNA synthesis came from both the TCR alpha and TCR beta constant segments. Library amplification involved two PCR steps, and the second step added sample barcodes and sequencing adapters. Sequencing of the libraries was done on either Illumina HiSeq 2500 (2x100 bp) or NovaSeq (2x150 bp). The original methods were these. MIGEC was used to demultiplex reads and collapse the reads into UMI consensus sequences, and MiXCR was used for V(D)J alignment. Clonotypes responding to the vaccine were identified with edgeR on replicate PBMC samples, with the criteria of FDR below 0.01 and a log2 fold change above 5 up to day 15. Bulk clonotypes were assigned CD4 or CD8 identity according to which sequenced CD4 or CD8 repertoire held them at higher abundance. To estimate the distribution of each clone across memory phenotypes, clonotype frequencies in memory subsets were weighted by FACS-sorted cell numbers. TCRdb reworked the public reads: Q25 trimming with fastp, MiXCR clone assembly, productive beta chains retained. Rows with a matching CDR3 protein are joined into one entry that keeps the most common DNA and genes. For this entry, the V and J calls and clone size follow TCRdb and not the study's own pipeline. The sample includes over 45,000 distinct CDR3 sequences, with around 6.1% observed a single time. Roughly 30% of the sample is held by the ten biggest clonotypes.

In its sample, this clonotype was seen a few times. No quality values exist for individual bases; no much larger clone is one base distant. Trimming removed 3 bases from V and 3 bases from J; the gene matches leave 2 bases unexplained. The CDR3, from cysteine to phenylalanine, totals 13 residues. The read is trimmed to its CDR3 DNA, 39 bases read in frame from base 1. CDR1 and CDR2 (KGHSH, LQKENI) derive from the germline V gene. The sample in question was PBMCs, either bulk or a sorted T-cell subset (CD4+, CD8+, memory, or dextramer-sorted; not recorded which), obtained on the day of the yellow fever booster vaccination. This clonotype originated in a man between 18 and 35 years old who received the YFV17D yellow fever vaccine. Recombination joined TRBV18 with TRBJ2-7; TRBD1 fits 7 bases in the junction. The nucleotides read TGTGCCAGCTCACCTGACAGGGTCTACGAGCAGTACTTC. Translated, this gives CASSPDRVYEQYF. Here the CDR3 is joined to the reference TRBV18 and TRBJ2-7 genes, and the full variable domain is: NAGVMQNPRHLVRRRGQEARLRCSPMKGHSHVYWYRQLPEEGLKFMVYLQKENIIDESGMPKERFSAEFPKEGPSILRIQQVVRGDSAAYFCASSPDRVYEQYFGPGTRLTVT.